The 29 T cell receptor beta chains given below trace back to one sample, sequenced in a study of blood T cell repertoires in COVID-19. Generated by immunoSEQ multiplex PCR, the TCRdb table keeps only in-frame clones and is missing some. The data hold about 270,000 clones, with roughly 86% observed a single time. The source material was peripheral blood. The origin of the receptors is an older woman who had recovered from COVID-19.

The rearrangement joins TRBV28 to TRBJ2-7; D is ambiguous. Germline V gene sequence: CDR1 MDHEN, CDR2 SYDVKM. V was cut by 6 bases and J by 6 bases, with 12 bases left in between. The CDR3 extends over 12 amino acids. The CDR3 DNA is TGTGCCAGCAGCCTCGCGACTCGCGAGCAGTACTTC. It specifies CASSLATREQYF.

This clone was seen a single time. The chain joins TRBV29-1 to TRBJ2-7, with 9 bases fitting TRBD2. The germline CDR1 and CDR2 sequences are SQVTM and ANQGSEA. The CDR3 runs 13 residues. Trimming at V came to 3 bases and at J to 2 bases, leaving 2 bases not matched to a gene. DNA for the CDR3: TGCAGCGTTGATCTAGCGGGGACCTACGAGCAGTACTTC. This translates into CSVDLAGTYEQYF.

This sequence joins TRBV7-2 and TRBJ2-1; 13 bases align to TRBD2. This CDR3 contains 17 residues. Germline V gene data show CDR1 as SGHTA and CDR2 as FQGNSA. The V segment lost 5 bases and the J segment 3 bases; nucleotides outside the gene matches: 7. CDR3 sequence (DNA): TGTGCCAGCAGCGCCCGGACTAGCGGGGGCAACTACAATGAGCAGTTCTTC. Translation gives CASSARTSGGNYNEQFF.

This clone occurred many times. The genes are TRBV5-1 and TRBJ2-7; 9 bases fit TRBD2. CDR3 length: 15 amino acids. V lost 7 bases to trimming and J lost 0 bases; unmatched junction nucleotides: 8. The V gene's germline CDR1 is SGHRS and CDR2 YFSETQ. CDR3 nucleotides: TGCGCCAGCGGGGCGACTAGCGGAAGCTCCTACGAGCAGTACTTC. Amino acids: CASGATSGSSYEQYF.

The rearrangement uses TRBV19 and TRBJ1-5, with TRBD1 as a possible D gene (5 bases). Per the germline V gene, CDR1 is LNHDA and CDR2 is SQIVND (reference sequence). Trimming took 3 bases from V and 4 from J, leaving 10 bases between them. The CDR3 has 14 amino acids. The CDR3 nucleotides are TGTGCCAGTAGTATCACAGGCCCTAATCAGCCCCAGCATTTT. Protein sequence: CASSITGPNQPQHF.

The chain combines TRBV18 with TRBJ2-3, with TRBD2 as a possible D gene (5 bases). CDR1 and CDR2 from the germline V gene are KGHSH and LQKENI. V was clipped by 2 bases and J by 4 bases, with 13 bases between them. The length of the CDR3 is 15 residues. In nucleotides, the CDR3 is TGTGCCAGCTCACCAGTAGCGCGCCCTTCAGATACGCAGTATTTT. It encodes CASSPVARPSDTQYF.

The V call is TRBV28, the J call TRBJ2-7, with TRBD1 matching over 7 bases. The CDR3 has 14 amino acids. The ends lost 5 bases at V and 0 bases at J; junction bases unmatched: 4. The germline V gene encodes CDR1 MDHEN and CDR2 SYDVKM. This CDR3 is CASSVRQGSYEQYF. The CDR3 nucleotides read TGTGCCAGCAGTGTGAGACAGGGCTCCTACGAGCAGTACTTC.

V gene TRBV7-2 combines with J gene TRBJ1-1; D remains unclear. V lost 5 bases to trimming and J lost 0 bases, with 13 bases between them. CDR3 size: 15 residues. The V gene's germline CDR1 is SGHTA and CDR2 FQGNSA. The CDR3 protein is CASSLTYTMNTEAFF. The CDR3 DNA is TGTGCCAGCAGCCTTACCTATACTATGAACACTGAAGCTTTCTTT. The variable domain in full, with the rest retrieved from reference TRBV7-2 and TRBJ1-1, is GAGVSQSPSNKVTEKGKDVELRCDPISGHTALYWYRQSLGQGLEFLIYFQGNSAPDKSGLPSDRFSAERTGGSVSTLTIQRTQQEDSAVYLCASSLTYTMNTEAFFGQGTRLTVV.

To note about this clone: At one end, the junction sequence differs from germline, possibly due to a read error. The chain combines TRBV6-6 with TRBJ1-1, with a possible D match to TRBD1 (5 bases). The germline gives CDR1 MNHNY, CDR2 SVGAGI (reference sequence). This CDR3 comprises 13 residues. The CDR3 DNA is TGTGTCAGCACCTATGGAGGGGTCACTGAAGCTTTCTTT. Translated: CVSTYGGVTEAFF.

The rearrangement uses TRBV3-1 (or the pseudogene TRBV3-2) and TRBJ2-3; 9 nucleotides match TRBD2. The CDR3 covers 15 residues. Germline-derived CDR1 and CDR2 are LGHDT and YNNKEL (reference sequence). V shed 2 bases and J 8 bases; nucleotides not matched to a gene: 8. In DNA, the CDR3 is TGTGCCAGCAGCCAACATCTAGCGGGGTTAGGTACGCAGTATTTT. Translated, it gives CASSQHLAGLGTQYF.

The V call is TRBV4-2, the J call TRBJ2-7, with 11 positions matching TRBD2. Germline loops: CDR1 LGHNA, CDR2 YNFKEQ. V trimming: 1 base; J trimming: 4 bases; junction bases outside the gene matches: 6. The CDR3 covers 16 residues. This CDR3 reads CASSQGGGTSGYEQYF. The CDR3 region has the DNA TGTGCCAGCAGCCAAGGGGGTGGGACTAGCGGATACGAGCAGTACTTC.

The chain is built from TRBV3-1 (or the pseudogene TRBV3-2) and TRBJ2-2; 8 bases align to TRBD2. Trimming at V came to 1 base and at J to 7 bases, leaving 14 bases not matched to a gene. The CDR3 extends over 18 amino acids. Germline lookup yields CDR1 LGHDT and CDR2 YNNKEL (reference sequence). The CDR3 is CASSQAAGGPQKIGELFF. CDR3 DNA: TGTGCCAGCAGCCAAGCCGCGGGGGGCCCTCAGAAGATCGGGGAGCTGTTTTTT.

V gene TRBV10-3 combines with J gene TRBJ1-3; D unclear. Germline V gene lookup returns CDR1 ENHRY and CDR2 SYGVKD. The CDR3 is 12 residues long. Trimming stripped 6 bases from V and 2 bases from J, with 5 bases between. The CDR3 coding sequence is TGTGCCATCAGCACAACTGGAAACACCATATATTTT. Its protein product is CAISTTGNTIYF.

The chain combines TRBV6-5 with TRBJ1-1, with TRBD1 as a possible D gene (5 bases). CDR3 size: 11 residues. The V gene's germline CDR1 is MNHEY and CDR2 SVGAGI. Trimming shortened V by 8 bases and J by 8 bases, and 12 bases separated the two germline ends. The CDR3 DNA follows: TGTGCCAGCCAAAGGGGCAGGGAAGCTTTCTTT. Its protein product is CASQRGREAFF.

The V call is TRBV19, the J call TRBJ2-1, with a weak D call TRBD2 (5 bases). The CDR3 consists of 13 residues. Trimming removed 7 bases from V and 5 bases from J, with 12 bases in between. From germline, CDR1 is LNHDA and CDR2 SQIVND (reference sequence). CDR3 sequence (DNA): TGTGCCAGTAAGAAGCGAGCGGACAATGAGCAGTTCTTC. This sequence encodes CASKKRADNEQFF.

This clone was picked up a small number of times. The V and J genes are TRBV7-6 and TRBJ1-2, with D possibly TRBD1 on 5 matching bases. The germline V gene encodes CDR1 SGHVS and CDR2 FNYEAQ. V dropped 2 bases and J dropped 0 bases, with 10 bases sitting between them. The CDR3 sequence is 15 residues long. CDR3 nucleotide sequence: TGTGCCAGCAGCTTACAGGGTTCCGCTAACTATGGCTACACCTTC. Protein product: CASSLQGSANYGYTF.

The chain links TRBV7-3 to TRBJ1-3, with D perhaps TRBD1 (6 bases). Germline CDR1 reads SGHTA; CDR2 reads FQGTGA. Trimming stripped 5 bases from V and 6 bases from J, with 11 bases between. This CDR3 comprises 13 residues. As DNA, the CDR3 is TGTGCCAGCAGCCGACAGGTTCCAAACACCATATATTTT. Its translation: CASSRQVPNTIYF.

This clone has a handful of counts. The chain couples TRBV4-3 to TRBJ1-5, with D perhaps TRBD1 (5 bases). Trimming left V 0 bases short and J 3 bases short, with 9 bases between. The CDR3 consists of 15 residues. Germline V gene lookup returns CDR1 LGHNA and CDR2 YSLEER. The DNA of the CDR3 is TGCGCCAGCAGCCAAGAGGACAAAAACAATCAGCCCCAGCATTTT. Translating gives CASSQEDKNNQPQHF.

V and J are TRBV9 and TRBJ2-3; possibly TRBD2 for D (5 bases). V lost 4 bases and J lost 3, with 9 bases in between. There are 13 residues in the CDR3. Germline V gene sequence: CDR1 SGDLS, CDR2 YYNGEE. The CDR3 reads CASSPAGTDTQYF. CDR3 DNA sequence: TGTGCCAGCAGCCCCGCGGGTACAGATACGCAGTATTTT. Filled out from reference TRBV9 and TRBJ2-3, the complete variable domain reads DSGVTQTPKHLITATGQRVTLRCSPRSGDLSVYWYQQSLDQGLQFLIQYYNGEERAKGNILERFSAQQFPDLHSELNLSSLELGDSALYFCASSPAGTDTQYFGPGTRLTVL.

CDR3 region: CASSYTGGSGNTIYF. The CDR3 DNA is TGTGCCAGCAGTTATACAGGGGGCTCTGGAAACACCATATATTTT. The chain joins TRBV6-5 to TRBJ1-3; TRBD1 agrees at 8 bases. Germline lookup yields CDR1 MNHEY and CDR2 SVGAGI. This CDR3 has 15 residues. Trimming at V came to 3 bases and at J to 0 bases, leaving 1 base not matched to a gene.

This chain connects TRBV5-1 to TRBJ2-2; tentatively, D is TRBD1 (6 bases). The CDR3 runs 14 residues. In germline, CDR1 is SGHRS, CDR2 YFSETQ. V was trimmed by 4 bases and J by 7 bases, leaving 14 bases between them. CDR3 coding DNA: TGCGCCAGCAGCCCAGGGGTCTGGAACGGGGAGCTGTTTTTT. Translated: CASSPGVWNGELFF. Together with reference TRBV5-1 and TRBJ2-2, the CDR3 gives the full variable domain: KAGVTQTPRYLIKTRGQQVTLSCSPISGHRSVSWYQQTPGQGLQFLFEYFSETQRNKGNFPGRFSGRQFSNSRSEMNVSTLELGDSALYLCASSPGVWNGELFFGEGSRLTVL.

This chain joins TRBV7-9 and TRBJ2-2; D possibly corresponds to TRBD2 (6 bases). Germline V gene lookup returns CDR1 SEHNR and CDR2 FQNEAQ (reference sequence). The CDR3 sequence is 18 residues long. V lost 0 bases, J lost 2 bases, and 16 bases lay in between. The CDR3 region is CASSLARGLATNTGELFF. CDR3 DNA: TGTGCCAGCAGCTTAGCTCGTGGGCTAGCGACCAACACCGGGGAGCTGTTTTTT.

This clone was observed a handful of times. The chain carries TRBV28 and TRBJ1-1; D is possibly TRBD1 (5 bases). Germline CDR1 reads MDHEN; CDR2 reads SYDVKM. This CDR3 is 12 amino acids long. Trimming stripped 8 bases from V and 5 bases from J, with 12 bases between. The CDR3 loop reads CASHKGATEAFF. The CDR3 nucleotides read TGTGCCAGCCACAAAGGGGCAACTGAAGCTTTCTTT.

The chain employs TRBV5-1 and TRBJ2-6, with D hard to call. Deletions cut 0 bases from V and 0 bases from J, with 10 bases between. The CDR3 extends over 17 amino acids. The germline V gene has CDR1 SGHRS and CDR2 YFSETQ. CDR3: CASSLAPGNSGANVLTF. CDR3 sequence (DNA): TGCGCCAGCAGCTTGGCCCCAGGAAACTCTGGGGCCAACGTCCTGACTTTC.

V is TRBV7-6 and J is TRBJ2-5; 12 positions agree with TRBD2. Trimming at V came to 7 bases and at J to 4 bases, leaving 7 bases not matched to a gene. CDR3 size: 15 residues. The germline gives CDR1 SGHVS, CDR2 FNYEAQ. CDR3 in amino acids: CASNRLAGVRETQYF. CDR3 bases: TGTGCCAGCAACCGACTAGCGGGGGTCCGAGAGACCCAGTACTTC.

The chain carries TRBV7-3 and TRBJ2-5, with 8 bases identical to TRBD1. J lost 5 bases, V lost 4 bases, and 3 bases had no gene match. The germline CDR1 and CDR2 sequences are SGHTA and FQGTGA. The CDR3 sequence is 13 residues long. The CDR3, as DNA: TGTGCCAGCAGCTCGGGACAGGCGGAGACCCAGTACTTC. This sequence encodes CASSSGQAETQYF.

In the case of this clone: Additional DNA sequences in this sample encode the identical CDR3. The rearrangement uses TRBV5-4 and TRBJ2-5; a possible D gene is TRBD2 (5 bases). Germline CDR1 SGHNT, CDR2 YYREEE (reference sequence). This CDR3 is built from 14 residues. Deletions cut 2 bases from V and 1 base from J, with 9 bases between. DNA of the CDR3: TGTGCCAGCAGCTTTAGAGGGCTCCAAGAGACCCAGTACTTC. It codes for CASSFRGLQETQYF.

This clone was counted a single time. The chain carries TRBV19 and TRBJ2-7; 10 nucleotides match TRBD1. Germline assignment: CDR1 LNHDA and CDR2 SQIVND (reference sequence). The V gene end was trimmed by 5 bases and the J gene end by 4 bases; junction bases not matched to a gene: 5. CDR3 size: 14 residues. CDR3 protein: CASSYRQGAYEQYF. The CDR3 DNA sequence: TGTGCCAGTAGTTATCGACAGGGGGCTTACGAGCAGTACTTC.

Regarding this clone: Other DNA sequences within the sample encode an identical CDR3. The CDR3 DNA is TGTGCCAGCAGCTTAGGTGCTAGCGGGGGACAACAAGAGACCCAGTACTTC. The encoded protein is CASSLGASGGQQETQYF. V usage is TRBV11-2 and J usage is TRBJ2-5; 10 nucleotides line up with TRBD2. This CDR3 is built from 17 residues. The ends lost 1 base at V and 2 bases at J; junction bases unmatched: 7. Germline CDR1 and CDR2: SGHAT and FQNNGV.